This entry describes one T cell receptor beta chain. No cognate antigen has been identified for it. No much larger clone is present one base from it, and per-base qualities are unavailable. The donors were healthy, HIV-negative adults with no recently reported acute infections or vaccinations. Every donor was a Caucasian adult residing in Nashville, Tennessee, USA. CD4+ T cells were enriched through magnetic negative selection, after which naive cells were positively selected on CD45RA and the remaining negative fraction served as the memory subset. Blood was collected by leukapheresis, and PBMCs were isolated by Ficoll-Histopaque density gradient centrifugation and then cryopreserved in liquid nitrogen vapor phase. Purity and quantity of every magnetically sorted T cell population were checked by analytical flow cytometry. From each sorted fraction, genomic DNA was isolated and quantified by UV absorbance on a Nanodrop 2000c.

Using the deep immunoSEQ assay, multiplex PCR amplified TCR CDR3 regions from genomic DNA. Extracted genomic DNA from each cell subset was distributed evenly across all wells of several immunoSEQ 96-well plates, and each plate was treated as a replicate. Each replicate PCR for sorted subsets received 200 ng genomic DNA, equal to about 30,000 T cell genomes. Purified libraries were measured with a Qubit 3.0 fluorometer, size-checked on a Bioanalyzer 2100, and measured again with the KAPA Library Quantification kit. Every immunoSEQ 96-well plate was sequenced on a dedicated single-read 150-cycle Illumina NextSeq 550 flow cell. Under the source paper's analysis protocol: Because only junctional sequences without quality scores were contained in the immunoSEQ output, filtering matching that applied to full-length reads could not be performed. Sequences were annotated with PyIR, a Python wrapper for IgBLAST v1.9, and V/J genes and CDR3 were assigned using IMGT germline references. Any read was removed if the V/J assignment was weak (E-value above 1e-6), the CDR3 was missing, or the read contained stop codons, out-of-frame junctions, or ambiguous translated residues. V3J clonotypes were defined as sequences sharing an identical inferred V gene, J gene, and CDR3 amino acid sequence. The percentage overlap between two repertoires was calculated by dividing the number of shared unique clonotypes by the size of the smaller repertoire. RTK rarefaction, the Chao1 estimator, and Recon v2.1 estimates of unobserved clonotypes were used to assess repertoire richness. Generation probabilities for all TCRbeta clonotypes obtained by the gDNA method from a few donors were computed using OLGA. The clones in this table, taken by TCRdb from immuneACCESS, are in-frame only. Not every clone is retained; where verified, under half of the shortfall comes from an unresolved V gene, and the cause of the rest is unknown. V and J calls and clone size are those listed in that table; D and trimming were worked out from the DNA. The sample table holds around 2.3 million clones, of which nearly 97% were seen once. 0.13% of the sample is in the top ten clones.

CDR1 is given as SNHLY and CDR2 as FYNNEI, both from the germline V gene. Trimming costs V 8 bases and J 5 bases, and their ends lie 18 bases apart. The CDR3 has 15 amino acids, counting the end cysteine and phenylalanine. The CDR3 DNA has 45 bases and is translated from base 1. These data belong to a study of shared clonotypes between healthy human individuals (dated by TCRdb to the early 2020s). In terms of the full investigation: The cohort included three men and a couple of women between 18 and 49 years of age. Blood TCR repertoires of about 5 healthy adults were deeply sequenced to estimate repertoire size and the extent of clonotype sharing between individuals. Per donor, three plates each were used for CD4 naive and CD4 memory, two for CD8 naive, and one for CD8 memory. Each donor's leukapheresis produced roughly between roughly 0.94 and 9.5 billion PBMCs. Different laboratories and diverse techniques were used to prepare libraries and sequence TCR repertoires, to increase sequencing depth and limit assay-specific biases. Study-level results and caveats: Compared with non-shared clonotypes, clonotypes shared by all four sorted-subset donors had higher generation probabilities. Incomplete sequencing was indicated by rarefaction of sorted-subset datasets, despite the large sequencing depth. Based on pairwise subsampling, the degree of clonotype sharing among donors was expected to be affected by sequencing depth. Sampling was limited to blood, and TCR repertoires in tissue likely differ from TCR repertoires in blood. Naive subsets generally had larger estimated clonotype richness than memory subsets. The genetic and exposure-history diversity represented was limited by the small number of donors. Around 5.4% of naive CD4, 3% to 3.5% of naive CD8, approximately 2.2% of memory CD4, and approximately 0.39% of memory CD8 clonotypes were shared across a few donors.

The chain links TRBV2 with TRBJ1-4; possibly the D gene is TRBD1, per 5 matching bases. The receptor's source is a man aged 18 to 35 in good health. The sample was naive CD4+ T cells sorted from blood. The cell subset or site label on this specimen signifies: CD45RA+ positively selected. The DNA sequence is TGTGCCAGCGGGGCAGCACACACCTCGAATGAAAAACTGTTTTTT. Its product reads: CASGAAHTSNEKLFF.